Shown below are 13 T cell receptor beta chains from a single sample sequenced in a study of control samples from healthy donors and cancer patients. Clones were read by immunoSEQ multiplex PCR, and TCRdb kept only the in-frame ones, dropping some. The sample lists about 150,000 clones; 75% to 95% were seen once. The sample taken for sequencing was blood. The receptors derive from a man younger than 40 in good health.

The V call is TRBV28, the J call TRBJ1-3, with D perhaps matching TRBD1 (5 bases). V was pared by 7 bases and J by 2 bases, with 21 bases between. In germline, CDR1 is MDHEN, CDR2 SYDVKM. This CDR3 is built from 17 residues. CDR3 coding DNA: TGTGCCAGCACTCCGAGAGGGCAGGGTGGTCCTGGAAACACCATATATTTT. Residues: CASTPRGQGGPGNTIYF.

This chain uses TRBV4-2 with TRBJ2-3; weak D call: TRBD2 (7 bases). This CDR3 is built from 15 residues. Trimming took off 1 base at V and 4 bases at J, with 12 bases between the two ends. Germline lookup yields CDR1 LGHNA and CDR2 YNFKEQ. The CDR3 DNA reads as TGTGCCAGCAGCCAAGGGGGGGGCGGGGCAGATACGCAGTATTTT. As protein: CASSQGGGGADTQYF.

This chain uses TRBV6-6 with TRBJ2-3; 9 bases line up with TRBD2. With 5 bases clipped from V and 4 bases from J, the junction kept 13 bases outside the gene matches. The CDR3 length is 17 residues. Per the germline V gene, CDR1 is MNHNY and CDR2 is SVGAGI (reference sequence). In DNA form, the CDR3 reads TGTGCCAGCAGTCCCCAATGGGGCGGGGGGGCAGCAGATACGCAGTATTTT. This codes for CASSPQWGGGAADTQYF.

This rearrangement joins TRBV27 to TRBJ2-7; TRBD1 agrees at 9 bases. The CDR3 contains 14 residues. V was pared by 3 bases and J by 2 bases, with 2 bases of the junction left unmatched. Germline CDR1 and CDR2: MNHEY and SMNVEV (reference sequence). CDR3 bases: TGTGCCAGCAGTTTGGGACAGGGAACCTACGAGCAGTACTTC. Amino acids: CASSLGQGTYEQYF.

This chain connects TRBV28 to TRBJ2-2; D is undetermined. Trimming removed 4 bases at V and 7 bases at J, with 4 bases between. Germline CDR1 and CDR2: MDHEN and SYDVKM. The CDR3 loop spans 11 amino acids. CDR3 sequence (DNA): TGTGCCAGCAGTTCCCGCGGGGAGCTGTTTTTT. This gives the protein CASSSRGELFF.

This sequence joins TRBV19 and TRBJ2-7; D might be TRBD1 (6 bases). The CDR3 sequence is 14 residues long. V was clipped by 4 bases and J by 1 base, with 11 bases between them. Per the germline V gene, CDR1 is LNHDA and CDR2 is SQIVND (reference sequence). CDR3 loop: CASSTGETSYEQYF. In DNA form, the CDR3 reads TGTGCCAGTAGTACAGGGGAAACGTCCTACGAGCAGTACTTC.

The count of this clone is one. This rearrangement joins TRBV7-2 to TRBJ1-2; the D gene is possibly TRBD1 (5 bases). CDR3 length: 14 residues. CDR1 is SGHTA and CDR2 is FQGNSA in the germline V gene. V was clipped by 1 base and J by 4 bases, with 10 bases between them. The CDR3 coding sequence is TGTGCCAGCAGCTTAGTCCAGGGAGCCTATGGCTACACCTTC. Translation gives CASSLVQGAYGYTF. Looking up the rest from reference TRBV7-2 and TRBJ1-2 gives the full variable domain: GAGVSQSPSNKVTEKGKDVELRCDPISGHTALYWYRQSLGQGLEFLIYFQGNSAPDKSGLPSDRFSAERTGGSVSTLTIQRTQQEDSAVYLCASSLVQGAYGYTFGSGTRLTVV.

The chain uses TRBV19 and TRBJ1-4; D not certain. The germline V gene has CDR1 LNHDA and CDR2 SQIVND (reference sequence). V was shortened by 1 base and J by 0 bases, with 12 bases between the two germline ends. The CDR3 has 17 residues. The CDR3 reads CASSIGQTYATNEKLFF. The CDR3 coding sequence is TGTGCCAGTAGTATAGGGCAGACCTATGCAACTAATGAAAAACTGTTTTTT.

This sequence joins TRBV27 and TRBJ1-1; 8 nucleotides agree with TRBD1. V was pared by 0 bases and J by 1 base, with 4 bases of the junction left unmatched. The germline V gene encodes CDR1 MNHEY and CDR2 SMNVEV (reference sequence). The length of the CDR3 is 16 residues. The DNA of the CDR3 is TGTGCCAGCAGTTTATCGCCAGGGGGCGCGAACACTGAAGCTTTCTTT. This sequence encodes CASSLSPGGANTEAFF.

The chain uses TRBV6-5 and TRBJ1-1; 9 bases match TRBD1. The CDR3 totals 14 residues. The V and J ends lost 5 bases and 0 bases, in that order; junction bases with no gene match: 1. Germline V gene sequence: CDR1 MNHEY, CDR2 SVGAGI. The CDR3 spells CASSRDRVNTEAFF. The CDR3 region has the DNA TGTGCCAGCAGTCGGGACAGGGTGAACACTGAAGCTTTCTTT.

This clone occurred once. The chain couples TRBV11-2 to TRBJ1-5; 7 nucleotides line up with TRBD1. After removal of 0 bases from V and 9 bases from J, the junction contained 2 bases not matched to a gene. The CDR3 is made up of 13 amino acids. Germline V gives CDR1 SGHAT, CDR2 FQNNGV. The CDR3 protein is CASSLETGRPQHF. The CDR3 DNA sequence: TGTGCCAGCAGCTTAGAGACAGGGAGGCCCCAGCATTTT.

The chain couples TRBV27 to TRBJ1-5; unclear D gene. V shed 5 bases and J shed 6 bases, with 14 bases lying between them. Germline assignment: CDR1 MNHEY and CDR2 SMNVEV (reference sequence). The CDR3 is made up of 14 amino acids. CDR3 residues: CASSLLSPGQPQHF. CDR3 nucleotides: TGTGCCAGCAGTCTCTTAAGTCCCGGTCAGCCCCAGCATTTT.

The V gene is TRBV10-3, the J gene TRBJ1-3; possible D gene TRBD1, 5 bases. The CDR3 runs 14 residues. Germline assignment: CDR1 ENHRY and CDR2 SYGVKD. V lost 3 bases to trimming and J lost 7 bases, with 13 bases between them. CDR3 amino acids: CAISDPAGRNTIYF. The DNA of the CDR3 is TGTGCCATCAGTGACCCAGCAGGGCGCAACACCATATATTTT.